This T cell receptor (beta chain) came from a study of technical replicates of blood from a handful of donors. CDR3 size: 16 residues. Assay used: immunoSEQ multiplex PCR; TCRdb lists only in-frame clones, some missing. This table has under 90,000 clones, less than 95% appearing once. The sequenced sample was T cells isolated from PBMCs. This TCR was sampled from a human donor in good health. The V call is TRBV1, the J call TRBJ2-1; the DNA was not compared with TRBD2, the D call given in the table. TRBV1 is labeled a pseudogene. The CDR3 DNA reads TGCACCAGCTCCCTTCGCGGGGCTTGCTCCTACAATGAGCAGTTCTTC. Its protein product is CTSSLRGACSYNEQFF.